This T cell receptor (beta chain) was recorded in a study of T cell clones after liver transplantation. Repertoires were generated with immunoSEQ multiplex PCR, while TCRdb's copy carries only in-frame clones and drops some. The sample yields 90,000 to 120,000 clones, roughly 80% seen once. Germline CDR1 is SQVTM and CDR2 is ANQGSEA. This CDR3 has 12 residues. Trimming cost V 5 bases and J 4 bases; bases outside gene matches: 2. Concerning this clone itself: Other nucleotide sequences from this sample produce the same CDR3.

The chain uses TRBV29-1 and TRBJ2-7; TRBD1 aligns across 10 bases. The sequences come from CD4+ T cells from blood, collected before liver transplant. The sequence was obtained from a human donor who received a liver transplant. CDR3 DNA sequence: TGCAGCGTTCGGGACAGGGGTTACGAGCAGTACTTC. It translates to CSVRDRGYEQYF.